This T cell receptor (beta chain) comes out of a study of CD8 T cells in ankylosing spondylitis. Quantitative barcoded 5'-RACE was used to prepare TCR beta libraries. Each CDR3 protein is one row after TCRdb ran MiXCR on the 5' RACE reads. Counted here are fewer than 200,000 distinct CDR3 sequences, 9.8% occurring once; the ten biggest clones make up about 14%. Findings and caveats of the study: In ankylosing spondylitis patients, matched synovial fluid reportedly showed significant enrichment of disease-linked clones. Among TCR beta sequences, a motif of fewer than 10 highly homologous variants appeared characteristic of ankylosing spondylitis blood.

At least ten counts were recorded for this clonotype. As yet, its antigen is unknown. V lost 3 bases and J lost 8; bases outside the gene matches: 4. CDR1 and CDR2 from the germline V gene are SGHVS and FNYEAQ. The CDR3 covers 15 residues. Input material: blood, either unsorted or a sorted T cell fraction (not recorded which). The chain is built from TRBV7-6 and TRBJ2-1, with TRBD2 identical over 13 bases. This receptor was identified in a female donor with ankylosing spondylitis or in good health (not recorded which). The CDR3 region is CASSFRTSGSHEQFF. For the CDR3, the DNA is TGTGCCAGCAGCTTCAGGACTAGCGGGAGTCATGAGCAGTTCTTC.